This T cell receptor (beta chain) is from a study of identical twins. Findings and caveats of the study: Its conclusions, products of cross-sectional statistical analysis, did not come from following the same donors.

The CDR3 spans 13 residues. Trimming pared 4 bases from V and 0 bases from J, leaving 6 bases between. Germline-derived CDR1 and CDR2 are MNHNS and SASEGT. This clonotype was detected only a few times. The target antigen is unknown. TCRdb ran MiXCR on the 5' RACE reads and lists one entry per CDR3 protein. The data contain around 1.7 million distinct CDR3 sequences, less than 35% of them singletons. This clonotype was sampled from a newborn girl in good health. J is TRBJ1-2 and V is TRBV6-1; D gene unclear. The specimen was cord blood. The CDR3 coding sequence is TGTGCCAGCAGTGGCGTGGCTAACTATGGCTACACCTTC. Protein sequence: CASSGVANYGYTF.